This paragraph covers one TCR beta chain sequence. The antigen remains unidentified. Primers for the PCR totalled 60 Vbeta and 13 Jbeta. Some clones are missing from TCRdb's copy, which holds only in-frame ones; the method was immunoSEQ multiplex PCR. The sample contains over 150,000 clones, 60% to 80% of which appear only once. The data stem from a study of cytomegalovirus exposure and HLA in healthy donors. Findings of the study overall: An analysis that was carried out later associated fewer than 20,000 TCR beta sequences with HLA alleles at 0.05 false discovery rate. Productive rates of about 87% or about 30% were seen for most TCR beta V segments in an earlier analysis.

Per the germline V gene, CDR1 is LNHDA and CDR2 is SQIVND (reference sequence). CDR3 size: 16 residues. The germline V and J ends were trimmed by 1 base and 2 bases, with 13 bases remaining between them. Sequencing was carried out using PBMCs. The TCR sequence derives from a woman aged 25 to 45 in good health and CMV-seronegative. This chain joins TRBV19 and TRBJ2-3, with a possible D match to TRBD2 (6 bases). CDR3 nucleotides: TGTGCCAGTAGTATAGCTGGGGACTTACCCACAGATACGCAGTATTTT. As protein: CASSIAGDLPTDTQYF. Looking up the rest from reference TRBV19 and TRBJ2-3 gives the full variable domain: DGGITQSPKYLFRKEGQNVTLSCEQNLNHDAMYWYRQDPGQGLRLIYYSQIVNDFQKGDIAEGYSVSREKKESFPLTVTSAQKNPTAFYLCASSIAGDLPTDTQYFGPGTRLTVL.